These T cell receptor beta chains were read from a single sample in a study of blood T cell repertoires in COVID-19. The repertoire was sequenced with immunoSEQ multiplex PCR; TCRdb's copy has only in-frame clones and lacks some. The data show 400,000 or so clones, around nine tenths seen once. The sequenced sample consisted of peripheral blood. The receptors were gathered from a woman aged 40 to 50 with COVID-19, enrolled during active disease. Each CDR3 is given without its conserved first and last residue.

TRBV7-3,ASSLRGVTGEAF
TRBV5-1,ASSPRDRGTGELF
TRBV7-3,ASSNSAGAVYNEQF
TRBV19,ATKGQQNNSPLH
TRBV4-2,ASSPLGEGSPLH
TRBV7-3,ASSRGQGYEQY
TRBV5-1,ASSLVVQETQY
TRBV27,ASRRNYEQY
TRBV28,ASSYAGPSNEQF
TRBV5-1,ASSREQGSGNTIY
TRBV5-5,ASSRGTENTEAF
TRBV9,ASSKIGQGAFTFGELF
TRBV24-1,ATSDQLAGGQETQY
TRBV28,ASSLSPDRSSYNEQF
TRBV5-1,ASSLLAGALNEQF
TRBV30,ACSPENYGYT
TRBV27,ASSRASGKTIY
TRBV28,ASSTSDRGLSYEQY
TRBV6-5,ASGLLTGNTIY
TRBV18,ASSSLVHRVGTEAF
TRBV19,ASSIRGERTF
TRBV18,ASSPALDRRAEAF
TRBV7-3,ASSLQGTYGYT
TRBV3-1/TRBV3-2,ASSRPLAGGTDTQY
TRBV5-1,ASSAQMGQGYEQY
TRBV7-7,ASSSTSGPYNEQF
TRBV18,ASYFSGASTGDTQY
TRBV15,ATSRDVQGDQPQH
TRBV28,ASSFSRTEAF
TRBV4-1,ASSQVGREWRGAGGETQY
TRBV19,ASSSPTGWEKLF
TRBV20-1,SATGGYT